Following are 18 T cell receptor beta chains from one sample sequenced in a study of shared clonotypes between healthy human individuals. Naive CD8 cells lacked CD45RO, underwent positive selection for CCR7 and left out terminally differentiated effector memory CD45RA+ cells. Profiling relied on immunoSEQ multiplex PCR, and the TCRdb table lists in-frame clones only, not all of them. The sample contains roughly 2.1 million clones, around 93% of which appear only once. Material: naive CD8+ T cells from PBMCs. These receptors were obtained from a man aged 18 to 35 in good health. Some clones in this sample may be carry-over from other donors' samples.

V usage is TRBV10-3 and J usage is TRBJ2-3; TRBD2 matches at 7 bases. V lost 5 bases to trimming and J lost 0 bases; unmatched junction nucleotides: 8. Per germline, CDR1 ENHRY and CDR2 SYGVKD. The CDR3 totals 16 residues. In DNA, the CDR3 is TGTGCCATCAGTCCTAAGCGGGAAACTAGCACAGATACGCAGTATTTT. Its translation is CAISPKRETSTDTQYF.

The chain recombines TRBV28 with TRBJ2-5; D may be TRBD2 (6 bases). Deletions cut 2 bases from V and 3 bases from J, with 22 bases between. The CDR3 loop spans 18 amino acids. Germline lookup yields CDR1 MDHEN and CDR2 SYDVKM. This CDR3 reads CASSLTVVGGILKETQYF. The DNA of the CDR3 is TGTGCCAGCAGTTTAACCGTTGTGGGAGGTATTTTAAAAGAGACCCAGTACTTC.

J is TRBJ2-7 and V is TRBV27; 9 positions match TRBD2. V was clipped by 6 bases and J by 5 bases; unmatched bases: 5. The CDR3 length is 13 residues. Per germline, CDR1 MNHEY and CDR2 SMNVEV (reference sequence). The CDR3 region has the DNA TGTGCCAGCAGGGGCGGGAGGGCTCACGAGCAGTACTTC. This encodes CASRGGRAHEQYF.

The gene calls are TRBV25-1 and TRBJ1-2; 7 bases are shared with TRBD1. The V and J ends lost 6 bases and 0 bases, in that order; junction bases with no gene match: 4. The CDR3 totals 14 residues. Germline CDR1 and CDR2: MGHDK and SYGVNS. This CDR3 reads CASSLGGSNYGYTF. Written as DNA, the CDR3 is TGTGCCAGCAGCCTAGGGGGCTCTAACTATGGCTACACCTTC.

CDR3 in amino acids: CASSPQTGDEQFF. The CDR3 nucleotides read TGTGCCAGCAGTCCCCAAACAGGGGATGAGCAGTTCTTC. The rearrangement links TRBV28 to TRBJ2-1; the match to TRBD1 covers 7 bases. V was pared by 5 bases and J by 8 bases, with 6 bases of the junction left unmatched. The CDR3 extends over 13 amino acids. CDR1 is MDHEN and CDR2 is SYDVKM in the germline V gene.

The CDR3 DNA sequence: TGTGCCAGCAGTGAATATCGAGAGCAGTACTTC. Translating gives CASSEYREQYF. The rearrangement uses TRBV25-1 and TRBJ2-7; no firm D call. V was cut by 0 bases and J by 7 bases, with 4 bases left in between. The CDR3 has 11 amino acids. The germline gives CDR1 MGHDK, CDR2 SYGVNS.

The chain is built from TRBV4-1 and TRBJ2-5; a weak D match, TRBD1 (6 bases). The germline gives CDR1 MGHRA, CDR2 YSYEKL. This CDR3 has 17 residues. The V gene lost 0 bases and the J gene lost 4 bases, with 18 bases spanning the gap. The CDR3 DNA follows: TGCGCCAGCAGCCAAGATGATATTAGCGTAGGGGGAGAGACCCAGTACTTC. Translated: CASSQDDISVGGETQYF.

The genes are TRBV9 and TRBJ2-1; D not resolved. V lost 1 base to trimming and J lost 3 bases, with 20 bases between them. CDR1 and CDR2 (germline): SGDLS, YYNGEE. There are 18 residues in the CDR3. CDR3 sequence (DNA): TGTGCCAGCAGCGTAAAGGTTGTGCGGAGCGAGCACTACAATGAGCAGTTCTTC. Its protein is CASSVKVVRSEHYNEQFF.

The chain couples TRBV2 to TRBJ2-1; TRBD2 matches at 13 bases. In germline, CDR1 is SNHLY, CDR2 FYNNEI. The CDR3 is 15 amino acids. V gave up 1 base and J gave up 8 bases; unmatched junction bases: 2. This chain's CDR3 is CASSEGTSGGDEQFF. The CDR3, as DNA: TGTGCCAGCAGTGAAGGGACTAGCGGGGGCGATGAGCAGTTCTTC.

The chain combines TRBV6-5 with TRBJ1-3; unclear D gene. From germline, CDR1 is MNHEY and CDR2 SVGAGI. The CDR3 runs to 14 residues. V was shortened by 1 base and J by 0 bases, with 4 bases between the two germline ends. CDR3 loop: CASSYWASGNTIYF. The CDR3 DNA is TGTGCCAGCAGTTACTGGGCCTCTGGAAACACCATATATTTT.

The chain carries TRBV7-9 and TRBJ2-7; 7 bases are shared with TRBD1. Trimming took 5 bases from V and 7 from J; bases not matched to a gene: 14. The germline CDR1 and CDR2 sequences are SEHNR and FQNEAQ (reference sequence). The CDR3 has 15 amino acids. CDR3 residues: CASSPGTAPLGEQYF. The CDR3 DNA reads TGTGCCAGCAGCCCCGGGACAGCGCCGTTAGGTGAGCAGTACTTC.

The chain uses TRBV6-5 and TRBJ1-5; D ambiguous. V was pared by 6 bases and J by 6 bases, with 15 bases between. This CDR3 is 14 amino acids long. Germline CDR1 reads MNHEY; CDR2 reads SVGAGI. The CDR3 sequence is CASSGTGRGQPQHF. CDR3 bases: TGTGCCAGCAGCGGAACCGGACGTGGTCAGCCCCAGCATTTT.

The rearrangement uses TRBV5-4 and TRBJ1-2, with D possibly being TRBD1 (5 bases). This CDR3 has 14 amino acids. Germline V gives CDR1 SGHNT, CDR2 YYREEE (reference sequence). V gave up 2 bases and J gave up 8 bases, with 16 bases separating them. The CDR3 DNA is TGTGCCAGCAGCTTTTATGCAGCAGGGTCAGGCTACACCTTC. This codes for CASSFYAAGSGYTF.

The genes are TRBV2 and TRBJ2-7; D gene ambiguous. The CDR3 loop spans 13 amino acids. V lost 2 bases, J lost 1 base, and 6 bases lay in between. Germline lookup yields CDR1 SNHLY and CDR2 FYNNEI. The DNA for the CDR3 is TGTGCCAGCAGTGAAAATTTGTCCTACGAGCAGTACTTC. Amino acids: CASSENLSYEQYF. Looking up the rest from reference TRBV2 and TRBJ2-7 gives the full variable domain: EPEVTQTPSHQVTQMGQEVILRCVPISNHLYFYWYRQILGQKVEFLVSFYNNEISEKSEIFDDQFSVERPDGSNFTLKIRSTKLEDSAMYFCASSENLSYEQYFGPGTRLTVT.

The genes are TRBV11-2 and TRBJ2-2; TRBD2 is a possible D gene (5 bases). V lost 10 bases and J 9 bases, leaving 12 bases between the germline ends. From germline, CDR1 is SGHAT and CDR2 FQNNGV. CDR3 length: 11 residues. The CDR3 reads CATSGKRELFF. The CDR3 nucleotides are TGTGCCACCTCGGGAAAGAGGGAGCTGTTTTTT.

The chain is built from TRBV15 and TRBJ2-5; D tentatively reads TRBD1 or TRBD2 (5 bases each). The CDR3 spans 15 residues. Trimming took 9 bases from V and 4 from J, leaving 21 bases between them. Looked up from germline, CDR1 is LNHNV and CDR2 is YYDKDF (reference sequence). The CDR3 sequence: CATESGTLGGETQYF. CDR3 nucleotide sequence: TGTGCCACTGAGTCCGGGACCCTTGGAGGAGAGACCCAGTACTTC.

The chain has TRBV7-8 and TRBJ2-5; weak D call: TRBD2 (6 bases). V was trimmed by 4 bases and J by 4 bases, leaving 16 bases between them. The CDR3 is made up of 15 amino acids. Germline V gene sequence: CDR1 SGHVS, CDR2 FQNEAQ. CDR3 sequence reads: CASSSLPGVGETQYF. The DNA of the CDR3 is TGTGCCAGCAGCTCCCTACCGGGAGTCGGAGAGACCCAGTACTTC.

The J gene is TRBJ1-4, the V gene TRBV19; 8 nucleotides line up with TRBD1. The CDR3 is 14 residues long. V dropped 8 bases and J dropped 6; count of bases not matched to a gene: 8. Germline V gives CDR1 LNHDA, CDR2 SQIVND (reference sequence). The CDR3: CASSPRTGHEKLFF. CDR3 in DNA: TGTGCCAGTTCCCCCCGGACAGGGCATGAAAAACTGTTTTTT.